The rows below give T cell receptor beta chains drawn from one sample of a study of shared clonotypes between healthy human individuals. The repertoire was sequenced with immunoSEQ multiplex PCR; TCRdb's copy has only in-frame clones and lacks some. Of roughly 810,000 clones listed, approximately 97% are singletons. Sequencing input: naive CD8+ T cells sorted from blood. These receptors were collected from a man aged 25 to 40 in good health. Both conserved end residues are trimmed from each CDR3. A D gene is named only where the DNA matches it firmly. Size tells how often a clone was seen (once, few, many) or the class of an expanded clone, and some rows leave it out.

d_call j_call v_call clone_size cdr3_aa
NA TRBJ2-2 TRBV27 NA ASSPKYTGELF
NA TRBJ2-3 TRBV19 NA ASSRGSSTDTQY
TRBD1 TRBJ2-2 TRBV2 NA ASIQGAGELF
TRBD2 TRBJ2-2 TRBV9 NA ASSAPGGPGELF
NA TRBJ2-5 TRBV29-1 NA SVEYRIQETQY
TRBD2 TRBJ2-7 TRBV4-3 NA ASSQLAGGSYEQY
TRBD1 TRBJ1-1 TRBV11-2 NA ASSPTGGITEAF
NA TRBJ1-4 TRBV18 NA ASSPLELVGDEKLF
NA TRBJ2-7 TRBV11-2 NA ASSSGGPYEQY
NA TRBJ1-5 TRBV27 NA ASSSSDSTNQPQH
NA TRBJ2-7 TRBV4-3 NA ASSHGVDSYEQY
TRBD2 TRBJ2-7 TRBV6-1 NA ASSERGTSGSYEQY
NA TRBJ2-7 TRBV5-6 NA ASSSNLGQPSYEQY
TRBD2 TRBJ2-7 TRBV29-1 NA SVVGRGAYEQY
NA TRBJ2-7 TRBV19 NA ATQRGYEQY
TRBD1 TRBJ1-1 TRBV5-5 NA ASSLEGQGVFPNTEAF
NA TRBJ2-3 TRBV5-1 NA ASSSRGTDTQY
TRBD1 TRBJ2-7 TRBV18 NA ASSPEGQGPYEQY
TRBD1 TRBJ2-7 TRBV30 NA AWEDRSSYEQY
TRBD2 TRBJ2-1 TRBV27 NA ASSRGTSGKYNEQF
NA TRBJ2-5 TRBV4-1 once ASSQERTPGGETQY
NA TRBJ2-3 TRBV6-1 NA ASTPEGPWVDTQY
NA TRBJ2-7 TRBV7-9 once ASSLDWLPYEQY
NA TRBJ2-7 TRBV19 NA ASSIDVSVGIGYEQY
NA TRBJ2-3 TRBV28 NA ASSLYGGFADTQY
NA TRBJ1-5 TRBV27 NA ASSLYFLGNQPQH
NA TRBJ2-7 TRBV28 once ASSRERALYEQY
NA TRBJ2-3 TRBV11-2 NA ASSDGQSPDTQY
TRBD1 TRBJ2-7 TRBV6-4 NA ASSDPTGTGGTVRELVQY
NA TRBJ2-7 TRBV6-1 NA ASTAPNTYEQY
NA TRBJ2-5 TRBV25-1 NA ASSESLLGNFETQY
NA TRBJ1-2 TRBV6-6 once ASSWNRVPLGDGYT
NA TRBJ1-1 TRBV14 NA ASSPTVGLDTEAF
NA TRBJ1-1 TRBV29-1 once SVVLGGEAF